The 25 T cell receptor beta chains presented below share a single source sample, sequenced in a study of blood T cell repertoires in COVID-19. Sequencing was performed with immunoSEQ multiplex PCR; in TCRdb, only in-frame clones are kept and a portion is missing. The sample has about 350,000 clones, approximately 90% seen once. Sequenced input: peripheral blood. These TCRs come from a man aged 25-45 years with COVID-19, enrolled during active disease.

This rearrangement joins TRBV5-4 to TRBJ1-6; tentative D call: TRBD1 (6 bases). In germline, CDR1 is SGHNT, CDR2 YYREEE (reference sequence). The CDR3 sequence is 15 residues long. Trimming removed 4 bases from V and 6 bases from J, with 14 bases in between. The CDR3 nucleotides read TGTGCCAGCAGCCGACCCGACAGGATTAATTCACCCCTCCACTTT. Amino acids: CASSRPDRINSPLHF.

The CDR3 nucleotides read TGTGCCAGCAGCCGAGGGACATTTTCGCAGCCCCAGCATTTT. This sequence encodes CASSRGTFSQPQHF. This chain joins TRBV6-2 or TRBV6-3 and TRBJ1-5, with a weak D call TRBD1 (6 bases). CDR1 and CDR2 from the germline V gene are MNHEY and SVGEGT. This CDR3 region has 14 residues. V lost 6 bases, J lost 7 bases, and 16 bases lay in between.

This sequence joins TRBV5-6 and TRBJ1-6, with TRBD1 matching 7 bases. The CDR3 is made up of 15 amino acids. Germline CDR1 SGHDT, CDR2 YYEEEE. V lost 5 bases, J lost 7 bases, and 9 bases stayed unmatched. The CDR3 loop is CASRRRDSINSPLHF. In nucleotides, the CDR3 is TGTGCCAGCAGACGCCGGGACAGCATAAATTCACCCCTCCACTTT.

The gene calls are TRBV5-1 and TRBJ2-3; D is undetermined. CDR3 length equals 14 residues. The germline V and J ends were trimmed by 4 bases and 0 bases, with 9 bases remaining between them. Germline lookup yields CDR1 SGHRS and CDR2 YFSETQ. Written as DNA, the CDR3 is TGCGCCAGCAGCCTAACTACTAGCACAGATACGCAGTATTTT. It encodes CASSLTTSTDTQYF.

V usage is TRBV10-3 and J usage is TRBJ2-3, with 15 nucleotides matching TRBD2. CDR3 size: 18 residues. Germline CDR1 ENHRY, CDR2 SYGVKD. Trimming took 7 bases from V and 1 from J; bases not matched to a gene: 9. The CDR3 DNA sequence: TGTGCCATCACAATTGGACTAGCGGGAGGGCCGGGCACAGATACGCAGTATTTT. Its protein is CAITIGLAGGPGTDTQYF.

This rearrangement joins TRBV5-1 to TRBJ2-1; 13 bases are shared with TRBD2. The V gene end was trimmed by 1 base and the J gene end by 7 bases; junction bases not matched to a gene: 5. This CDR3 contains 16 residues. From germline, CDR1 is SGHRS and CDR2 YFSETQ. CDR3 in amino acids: CASSLTGTSGVNEQFF. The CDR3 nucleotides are TGCGCCAGCAGCTTGACCGGGACTAGCGGGGTAAATGAGCAGTTCTTC.

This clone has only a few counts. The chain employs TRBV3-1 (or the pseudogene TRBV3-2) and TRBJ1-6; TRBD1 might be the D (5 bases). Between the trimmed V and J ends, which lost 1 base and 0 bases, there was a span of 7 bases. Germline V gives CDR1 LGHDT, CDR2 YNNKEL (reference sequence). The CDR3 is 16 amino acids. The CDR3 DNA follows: TGTGCCAGCAGCCAAGTGACAGCCTCCTATAATTCACCCCTCCACTTT. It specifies CASSQVTASYNSPLHF.

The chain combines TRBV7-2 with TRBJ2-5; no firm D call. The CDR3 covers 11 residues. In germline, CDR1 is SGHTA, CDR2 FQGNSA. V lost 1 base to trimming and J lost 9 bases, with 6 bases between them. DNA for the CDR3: TGTGCCAGCAGCTTAGGCCGGGCCCAGTACTTC. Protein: CASSLGRAQYF. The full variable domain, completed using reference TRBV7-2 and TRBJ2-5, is GAGVSQSPSNKVTEKGKDVELRCDPISGHTALYWYRQSLGQGLEFLIYFQGNSAPDKSGLPSDRFSAERTGGSVSTLTIQRTQQEDSAVYLCASSLGRAQYFGPGTRLLVL.

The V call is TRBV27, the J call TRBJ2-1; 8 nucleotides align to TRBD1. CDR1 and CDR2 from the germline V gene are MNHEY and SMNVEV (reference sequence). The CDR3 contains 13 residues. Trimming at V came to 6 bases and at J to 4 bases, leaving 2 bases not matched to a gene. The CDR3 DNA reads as TGTGCCAGCAGCAACAGGGGGTACAATGAGCAGTTCTTC. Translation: CASSNRGYNEQFF.

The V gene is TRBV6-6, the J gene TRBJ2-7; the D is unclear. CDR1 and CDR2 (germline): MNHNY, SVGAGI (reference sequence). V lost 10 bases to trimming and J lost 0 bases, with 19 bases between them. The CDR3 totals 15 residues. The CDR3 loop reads CATEAKRLGSYEQYF. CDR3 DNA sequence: TGTGCCACCGAAGCCAAGAGGTTGGGCTCCTACGAGCAGTACTTC.

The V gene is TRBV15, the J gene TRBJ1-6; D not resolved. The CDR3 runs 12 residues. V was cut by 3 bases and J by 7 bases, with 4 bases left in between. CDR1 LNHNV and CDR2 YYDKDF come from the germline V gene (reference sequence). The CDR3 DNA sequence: TGTGCCACCAGCAGGAGGAATTCACCCCTCCACTTT. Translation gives CATSRRNSPLHF.

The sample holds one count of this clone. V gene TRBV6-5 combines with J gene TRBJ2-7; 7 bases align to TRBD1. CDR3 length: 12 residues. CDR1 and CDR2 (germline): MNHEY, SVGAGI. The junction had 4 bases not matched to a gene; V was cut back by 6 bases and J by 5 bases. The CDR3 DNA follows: TGTGCCAGCAGCAGACAGGGACACGAGCAGTACTTC. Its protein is CASSRQGHEQYF.

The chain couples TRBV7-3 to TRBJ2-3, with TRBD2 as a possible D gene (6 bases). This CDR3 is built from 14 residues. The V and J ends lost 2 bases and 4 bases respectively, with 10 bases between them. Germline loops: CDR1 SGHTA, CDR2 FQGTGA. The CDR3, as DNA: TGTGCCAGCAGCTTAGGACTAAACGCAGATACGCAGTATTTT. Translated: CASSLGLNADTQYF.

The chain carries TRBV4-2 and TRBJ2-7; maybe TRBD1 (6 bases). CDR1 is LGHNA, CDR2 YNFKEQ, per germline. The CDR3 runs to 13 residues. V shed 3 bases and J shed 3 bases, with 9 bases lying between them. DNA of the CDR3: TGTGCCAGCAGCCACGCAGGGGACTACGAGCAGTACTTC. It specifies CASSHAGDYEQYF.

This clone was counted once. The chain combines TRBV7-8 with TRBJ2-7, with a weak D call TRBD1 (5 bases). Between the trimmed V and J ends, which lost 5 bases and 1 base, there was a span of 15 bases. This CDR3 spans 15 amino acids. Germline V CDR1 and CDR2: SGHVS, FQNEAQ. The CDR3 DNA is TGTGCCAGCAGCCCAGACGAAAAGGGGTCCTACGAGCAGTACTTC. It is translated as CASSPDEKGSYEQYF.

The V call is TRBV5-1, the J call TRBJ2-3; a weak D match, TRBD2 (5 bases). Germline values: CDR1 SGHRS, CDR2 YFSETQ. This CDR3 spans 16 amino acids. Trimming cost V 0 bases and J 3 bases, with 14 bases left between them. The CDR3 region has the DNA TGCGCCAGCAGCTTGGCAATTCTAGCTACGACAGATACGCAGTATTTT. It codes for CASSLAILATTDTQYF.

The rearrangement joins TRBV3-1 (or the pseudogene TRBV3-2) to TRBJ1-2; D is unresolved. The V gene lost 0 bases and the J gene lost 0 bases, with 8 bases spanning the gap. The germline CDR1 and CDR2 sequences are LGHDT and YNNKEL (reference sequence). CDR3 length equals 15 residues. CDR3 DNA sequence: TGTGCCAGCAGCCAAGAGGTCGGTACTAACTATGGCTACACCTTC. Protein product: CASSQEVGTNYGYTF.

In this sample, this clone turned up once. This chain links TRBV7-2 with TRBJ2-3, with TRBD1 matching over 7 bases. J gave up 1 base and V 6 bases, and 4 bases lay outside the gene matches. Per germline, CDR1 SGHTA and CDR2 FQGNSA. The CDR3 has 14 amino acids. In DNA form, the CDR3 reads TGTGCCAGCAGACAGGGGCCAGGCACAGATACGCAGTATTTT. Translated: CASRQGPGTDTQYF. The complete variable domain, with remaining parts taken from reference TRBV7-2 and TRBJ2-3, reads GAGVSQSPSNKVTEKGKDVELRCDPISGHTALYWYRQSLGQGLEFLIYFQGNSAPDKSGLPSDRFSAERTGGSVSTLTIQRTQQEDSAVYLCASRQGPGTDTQYFGPGTRLTVL.

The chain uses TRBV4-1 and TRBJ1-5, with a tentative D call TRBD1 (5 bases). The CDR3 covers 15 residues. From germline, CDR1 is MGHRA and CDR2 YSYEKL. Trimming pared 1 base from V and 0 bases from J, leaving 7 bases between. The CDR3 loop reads CASSQAGSSNQPQHF. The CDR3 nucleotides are TGCGCCAGCAGCCAAGCAGGGTCTAGCAATCAGCCCCAGCATTTT.

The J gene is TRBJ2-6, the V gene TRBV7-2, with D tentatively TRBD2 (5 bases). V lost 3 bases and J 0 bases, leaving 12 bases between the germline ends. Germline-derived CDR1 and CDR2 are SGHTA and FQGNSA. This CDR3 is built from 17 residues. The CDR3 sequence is CASSLLGGGSGANVLTF. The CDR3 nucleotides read TGTGCCAGCAGCTTGTTGGGTGGAGGCTCTGGGGCCAACGTCCTGACTTTC.

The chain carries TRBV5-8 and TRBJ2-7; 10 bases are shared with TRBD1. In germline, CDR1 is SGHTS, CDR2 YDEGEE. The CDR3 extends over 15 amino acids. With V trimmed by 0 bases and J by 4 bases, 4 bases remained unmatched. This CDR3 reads CASSLEDRGWYEQYF. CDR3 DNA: TGTGCCAGCAGCTTGGAGGACAGGGGGTGGTACGAGCAGTACTTC.

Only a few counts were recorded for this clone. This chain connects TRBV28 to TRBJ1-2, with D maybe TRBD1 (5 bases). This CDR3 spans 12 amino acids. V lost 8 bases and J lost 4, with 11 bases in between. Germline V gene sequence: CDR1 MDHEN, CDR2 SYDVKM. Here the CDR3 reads CASGTGLYGYTF. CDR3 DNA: TGTGCCAGCGGAACAGGCCTCTATGGCTACACCTTC.

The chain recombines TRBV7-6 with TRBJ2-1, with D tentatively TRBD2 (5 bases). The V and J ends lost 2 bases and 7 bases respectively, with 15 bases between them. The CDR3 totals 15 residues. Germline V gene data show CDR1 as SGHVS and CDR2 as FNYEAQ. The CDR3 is CASSLRVKEANEQFF. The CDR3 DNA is TGTGCCAGCAGCTTAAGGGTTAAGGAGGCAAATGAGCAGTTCTTC. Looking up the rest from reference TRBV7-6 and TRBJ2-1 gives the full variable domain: GAGVSQSPRYKVTKRGQDVALRCDPISGHVSLYWYRQALGQGPEFLTYFNYEAQQDKSGLPNDRFSAERPEGSISTLTIQRTEQRDSAMYRCASSLRVKEANEQFFGPGTRLTVL.

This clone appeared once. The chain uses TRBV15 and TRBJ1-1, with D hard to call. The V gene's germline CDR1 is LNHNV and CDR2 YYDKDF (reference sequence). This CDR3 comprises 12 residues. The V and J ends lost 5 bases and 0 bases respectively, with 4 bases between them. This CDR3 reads CATSQVNTEAFF. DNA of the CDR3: TGTGCCACCAGCCAGGTGAACACTGAAGCTTTCTTT.

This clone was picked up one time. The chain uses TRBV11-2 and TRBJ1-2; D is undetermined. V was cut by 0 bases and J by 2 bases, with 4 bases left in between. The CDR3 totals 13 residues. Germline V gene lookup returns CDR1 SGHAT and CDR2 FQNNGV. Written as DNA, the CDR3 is TGTGCCAGCAGCTTAGACCAGAACTATGGCTACACCTTC. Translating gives CASSLDQNYGYTF. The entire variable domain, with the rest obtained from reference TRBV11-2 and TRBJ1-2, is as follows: EAGVAQSPRYKIIEKRQSVAFWCNPISGHATLYWYQQILGQGPKLLIQFQNNGVVDDSQLPKDRFSAERLKGVDSTLKIQPAKLEDSAVYLCASSLDQNYGYTFGSGTRLTVV.